This T cell receptor beta chain was recorded in a study of Tregs in tolerant kidney transplant recipients. As concerns this clone: Its specificity is not known.

The CDR3 is 15 residues long. Trimming took 0 bases from V and 4 from J, leaving 13 bases between them. Germline V gene data show CDR1 as SGHRS and CDR2 as YFSETQ. Whole-study results and caveats: Antigen-driven expansion was suggested because donor-specific Tregs expanded more than all Tregs in tolerant patients. Few patients were studied, so findings need validation in larger groups.

Sequencing was performed with immunoSEQ multiplex PCR; in TCRdb, only in-frame clones are kept and a portion is missing. The sample lists 100,000 to 130,000 clones; 90% were seen once. The sample consisted of CD4+ T cells from blood, taken before the transplant. This TCR was sampled from a human donor who received a combined kidney and bone marrow transplant. This chain joins TRBV5-1 and TRBJ1-1; D is unresolved. The CDR3 DNA reads as TGCGCCAGCAGCTTGGATTTAGCTTCGGGCACTGAAGCTTTCTTT. The encoded protein is CASSLDLASGTEAFF.